This passage covers 31 T cell receptor beta chains from one sample sequenced in a study of blood T cell repertoires in COVID-19. The table came from immunoSEQ multiplex PCR; TCRdb's copy has only in-frame clones and leaves some out. The sample holds some 250,000 clones, over 75% seen once. Sequences were obtained from peripheral blood. The receptors stem from a man aged 25 to 40 who had recovered from COVID-19.

This chain uses TRBV10-3 with TRBJ1-1; TRBD1 matches 11 bases. The CDR3 totals 17 residues. Germline trimming cut 3 bases from V and 5 bases from J; bases unmatched to any gene: 11. The V gene's germline CDR1 is ENHRY and CDR2 SYGVKD. The CDR3 loop reads CAISEKRTGGVRTEAFF. Here the CDR3 DNA reads TGTGCCATCAGTGAAAAGAGGACAGGGGGCGTGAGGACTGAAGCTTTCTTT.

The CDR3 DNA sequence: TGTGCCGCGACTAGCGGGGGTCTCGATGAGCAGTTCTTC. This gives the protein CAATSGGLDEQFF. The chain links TRBV6-6 to TRBJ2-1; 12 bases line up with TRBD2. V shed 11 bases, J shed 8 bases, and the junction held 7 bases outside the gene matches. Germline V gene data show CDR1 as MNHNY and CDR2 as SVGAGI (reference sequence). This CDR3 comprises 13 residues.

This clone was observed a handful of times. A junction end diverges from the germline sequence, so it may reflect a read error. The V call is TRBV7-3, the J call TRBJ2-1; 8 bases fit TRBD2. The CDR3 totals 13 residues. The germline gives CDR1 SGHTA, CDR2 FQGTGA. CDR3 coding DNA: TGTGCCAGCAGCGTAACGGGAGGGAATGAGCAGTTCTTC. It specifies CASSVTGGNEQFF.

The J gene is TRBJ1-1, the V gene TRBV28; unclear D gene. Germline-derived CDR1 and CDR2 are MDHEN and SYDVKM. The CDR3 extends over 13 amino acids. Deletions cut 3 bases from V and 1 base from J, with 6 bases between. CDR3 region: CASSFGQNTEAFF. The CDR3, as DNA: TGTGCCAGCAGTTTTGGGCAGAACACTGAAGCTTTCTTT.

The chain couples TRBV19 to TRBJ2-3; tentatively, D is TRBD1 (6 bases). V lost 5 bases and J lost 4, with 19 bases in between. Germline CDR1 reads LNHDA; CDR2 reads SQIVND (reference sequence). The CDR3 consists of 16 residues. The CDR3, as DNA: TGTGCCAGTAGTGTGGGGACACTCCGTTCGGCAGATACGCAGTATTTT. It specifies CASSVGTLRSADTQYF.

This clone occurred a few times. The chain joins TRBV6-5 to TRBJ2-4, with 7 positions matching TRBD2. From germline, CDR1 is MNHEY and CDR2 SVGAGI. J gave up 7 bases and V 6 bases, and 9 bases lay outside the gene matches. This CDR3 is built from 14 residues. The CDR3 nucleotides are TGTGCCAGCAGGCGGAGAGGGGAGGGGAACATTCAGTACTTC. Translated: CASRRRGEGNIQYF.

This chain uses TRBV6-2 or TRBV6-3 with TRBJ2-1; D gene ambiguous. The V end was cut by 2 bases, the J end by 4 bases, with 6 bases between. Per the germline V gene, CDR1 is MNHEY and CDR2 is SVGEGT. CDR3 length equals 13 residues. The chain's CDR3 is CASSYQTYNEQFF. For the CDR3, the DNA is TGTGCCAGCAGTTACCAGACTTACAATGAGCAGTTCTTC.

In this sample, this clone turned up a few times. The rearrangement joins TRBV19 to TRBJ2-2; TRBD2 might be the D (6 bases). V was cut by 1 base and J by 4 bases, with 10 bases left in between. Germline V gives CDR1 LNHDA, CDR2 SQIVND (reference sequence). CDR3 length equals 15 residues. Here the CDR3 reads CASSIALALTGELFF. The CDR3 DNA follows: TGTGCCAGTAGTATAGCCCTAGCGCTCACCGGGGAGCTGTTTTTT.

The V gene is TRBV12-3 or TRBV12-4, the J gene TRBJ1-1, with TRBD1 matching 8 bases. Losses at the gene ends were 1 base for V and 5 bases for J; bases not matched to a gene: 0. This CDR3 has 13 amino acids. CDR3 nucleotide sequence: TGTGCCAGCAGTTTAGGGACAGGGACTGAAGCTTTCTTT. It specifies CASSLGTGTEAFF.

The chain combines TRBV28 with TRBJ1-2; 9 nucleotides align to TRBD1. The CDR3 consists of 14 residues. Germline CDR1 MDHEN, CDR2 SYDVKM. Trimming removed 2 bases from V and 2 bases from J; junction bases left unmatched: 0. CDR3 coding DNA: TGTGCCAGCAGTTTAGGACAGGGGAACTATGGCTACACCTTC. Translated: CASSLGQGNYGYTF.

V gene TRBV10-3 combines with J gene TRBJ1-2; 9 nucleotides line up with TRBD1. In germline, CDR1 is ENHRY, CDR2 SYGVKD. The CDR3 spans 12 residues. Trimming took 4 bases from V and 7 from J; bases not matched to a gene: 1. The CDR3 loop reads CAISGDRAGYTF. In DNA, the CDR3 is TGTGCCATCAGTGGGGACAGGGCTGGCTACACCTTC.

V gene TRBV2 combines with J gene TRBJ1-3, with D uncertain. Germline V gives CDR1 SNHLY, CDR2 FYNNEI. V was clipped by 8 bases and J by 4 bases, with 21 bases between them. This CDR3 is built from 16 residues. The CDR3 DNA is TGTGCCAGCGAGTTACCAACCGGCAAGGAGGGAAACACCATATATTTT. Amino acids: CASELPTGKEGNTIYF.

The sample holds one count of this clone. The rearrangement uses TRBV5-1 and TRBJ2-5, with 13 nucleotides matching TRBD2. CDR3 size: 16 residues. V lost 1 base to trimming and J lost 4 bases; unmatched junction nucleotides: 4. Germline values: CDR1 SGHRS, CDR2 YFSETQ. CDR3 loop: CASSLTSGGAGETQYF. The CDR3 coding sequence is TGCGCCAGCAGCTTGACTAGCGGGGGGGCGGGAGAGACCCAGTACTTC.

The chain links TRBV19 to TRBJ1-1; no definite D call. The CDR3 consists of 13 residues. The V gene's germline CDR1 is LNHDA and CDR2 SQIVND (reference sequence). V was shortened by 3 bases and J by 3 bases, with 8 bases between the two germline ends. As DNA, the CDR3 is TGTGCCAGTAGTATGTGGGGAGACACTGAAGCTTTCTTT. The encoded protein is CASSMWGDTEAFF.

V and J are TRBV6-6 and TRBJ1-2; D is uncertain. This CDR3 region has 15 residues. The V gene lost 5 bases and the J gene lost 8 bases, with 21 bases spanning the gap. Germline V lookup: CDR1 MNHNY, CDR2 SVGAGI (reference sequence). The CDR3 loop reads CASSPLWEVVNGYTF. In DNA, the CDR3 is TGTGCCAGCAGTCCCCTTTGGGAGGTCGTAAACGGCTACACCTTC.

The V call is TRBV9, the J call TRBJ1-1, with TRBD1 matching over 8 bases. V was pared by 4 bases and J by 1 base, with 3 bases of the junction left unmatched. The CDR3 is 14 amino acids. In germline, CDR1 is SGDLS, CDR2 YYNGEE. CDR3 DNA: TGTGCCAGCAGCCCGGGACAGGCGAACACTGAAGCTTTCTTT. This sequence encodes CASSPGQANTEAFF.

This chain's CDR3 is CSVAGSTGELFF. The CDR3 DNA reads as TGCAGCGTTGCAGGTTCCACCGGGGAGCTGTTTTTT. V usage is TRBV29-1 and J usage is TRBJ2-2; D remains unclear. Looked up from germline, CDR1 is SQVTM and CDR2 is ANQGSEA. The CDR3 is 12 amino acids. V was cut by 4 bases and J by 4 bases, with 7 bases left in between.

The chain uses TRBV11-2 and TRBJ2-3, with 8 bases identical to TRBD2. The trim removed 7 bases at V and 6 bases at J, leaving 6 bases unmatched. The CDR3 length is 13 residues. Germline V CDR1 and CDR2: SGHAT, FQNNGV. CDR3 coding DNA: TGTGCCAGCATCCCCCGGGGGGGCGATACGCAGTATTTT. Residues: CASIPRGGDTQYF.

This sequence joins TRBV6-7 and TRBJ1-6; D remains ambiguous. TRBV6-7 is recorded as an ORF, its role being uncertain. The CDR3 covers 16 residues. V was cut by 2 bases and J by 1 base, with 9 bases left in between. The CDR3 bases are TGTGCCAGCAGTTACAGGCCCGGGTCCTATAATTCACCCCTCCACTTT. Its translation: CASSYRPGSYNSPLHF.

The chain has TRBV2 and TRBJ1-2; 9 bases line up with TRBD1. This CDR3 spans 14 amino acids. V shed 6 bases, J shed 8 bases, and the junction held 10 bases outside the gene matches. Per germline, CDR1 SNHLY and CDR2 FYNNEI. The CDR3 protein is CASRRRDRVDGYTF. In DNA, the CDR3 is TGTGCCAGCAGGCGCCGGGACAGGGTTGACGGCTACACCTTC.

This chain joins TRBV28 and TRBJ2-3; the match to TRBD1 covers 7 bases. CDR3 length: 14 residues. The ends lost 9 bases at V and 0 bases at J; junction bases unmatched: 6. The germline V gene encodes CDR1 MDHEN and CDR2 SYDVKM. The CDR3 spells CASSAGGSTDTQYF. CDR3 nucleotides: TGTGCCAGTTCGGCAGGGGGAAGCACAGATACGCAGTATTTT.

The V call is TRBV12-3 or TRBV12-4, the J call TRBJ1-4, with D possibly being TRBD1 (6 bases). Trimming stripped 5 bases from V and 5 bases from J, with 9 bases between. The CDR3 has 13 residues. In nucleotides, the CDR3 is TGTGCCAGCAGTCTTACAGGGAATGAAAAACTGTTTTTT. Translated: CASSLTGNEKLFF.

The gene calls are TRBV23-1 and TRBJ2-7; no firm D call. TRBV23-1 carries the ORF label, with uncertain function. The germline V and J ends were trimmed by 0 bases and 1 base, with 4 bases remaining between them. This CDR3 has 13 residues. The CDR3 here is CASSQSGSYEQYV. Written as DNA, the CDR3 is TGCGCCAGCAGTCAATCCGGGTCCTACGAGCAGTACGTC.

This clone was seen once. J is TRBJ1-2 and V is TRBV5-1; the D gene is possibly TRBD1 (5 bases). V gave up 4 bases and J gave up 1 base, with 20 bases separating them. CDR3 length: 17 residues. CDR1 and CDR2 (germline): SGHRS, YFSETQ. CDR3 nucleotides: TGCGCCAGCAGCCCTACCCCGGCGACAGCCCGTAACTATGGCTACACCTTC. Protein sequence: CASSPTPATARNYGYTF.

This rearrangement joins TRBV5-1 to TRBJ1-2, with 8 bases lining up with TRBD1. The junction had 5 bases not matched to a gene; V was cut back by 4 bases and J by 6 bases. The CDR3 covers 13 residues. Germline lookup yields CDR1 SGHRS and CDR2 YFSETQ. The CDR3 region has the DNA TGCGCCAGCAGCCAGACAGGGGATGATGGCTACACCTTC. It encodes CASSQTGDDGYTF.

A single count supports this clone. At the DNA level, this CDR3 is encoded by other sequences in the same sample as well. The J gene is TRBJ2-2, the V gene TRBV6-5, with a tentative D call TRBD1 (5 bases). Looked up from germline, CDR1 is MNHEY and CDR2 is SVGAGI. The V end was cut by 6 bases, the J end by 0 bases, with 8 bases between. The CDR3 is made up of 14 amino acids. In DNA form, the CDR3 reads TGTGCCAGCAGCAGACAGACGAACACCGGGGAGCTGTTTTTT. Its translation is CASSRQTNTGELFF.

The rearrangement uses TRBV6-1 and TRBJ1-1; TRBD1 might be the D (5 bases). The V end was cut by 2 bases, the J end by 5 bases, with 18 bases between. This CDR3 is 16 amino acids long. The germline V gene has CDR1 MNHNS and CDR2 SASEGT. DNA for the CDR3: TGTGCCAGCAGTGAAACGGGGGTCGGTAGGCTAACTGAAGCTTTCTTT. This translates into CASSETGVGRLTEAFF.

The chain carries TRBV5-1 and TRBJ2-5; 10 bases are shared with TRBD2. Germline lookup yields CDR1 SGHRS and CDR2 YFSETQ. V was clipped by 2 bases and J by 5 bases; unmatched bases: 3. The CDR3 extends over 14 amino acids. The CDR3 nucleotides read TGCGCCAGCAGCTTTAGCGGGGGGCCTGAGACCCAGTACTTC. Residues: CASSFSGGPETQYF.

The chain has TRBV10-1 and TRBJ1-1; maybe TRBD1 (6 bases). CDR1 is WNHNN, CDR2 SYGVQD, per germline (reference sequence). V was pared by 7 bases and J by 2 bases, with 17 bases between. The CDR3 length is 15 residues. CDR3 nucleotide sequence: TGCGCCAGCACCGCTGATGGACAGCCTAACACTGAAGCTTTCTTT. This encodes CASTADGQPNTEAFF.

The rearrangement joins TRBV5-6 to TRBJ1-1, with unresolved D. V was cut by 4 bases and J by 1 base, with 8 bases left in between. The CDR3 sequence is 13 residues long. CDR1 SGHDT and CDR2 YYEEEE come from the germline V gene. For the CDR3, the DNA is TGTGCCAGCAGCCCTACCGGGAACACTGAAGCTTTCTTT. Protein: CASSPTGNTEAFF.

V and J are TRBV7-3 and TRBJ2-2; D possibly corresponds to TRBD1 (6 bases). Trimming stripped 2 bases from V and 1 base from J, with 11 bases between. This CDR3 comprises 16 residues. CDR1 is SGHTA, CDR2 FQGTGA, per germline. The CDR3 protein is CASSLSGHMNTGELFF. The CDR3 DNA follows: TGTGCCAGCAGCTTATCGGGACACATGAACACCGGGGAGCTGTTTTTT.